A selection of T cell receptor beta chains follows, all from one sample in a study of cytomegalovirus exposure and HLA in healthy donors. Assay: immunoSEQ multiplex PCR; the TCRdb copy retains only in-frame clones and omits some. The profile covers over 150,000 clones, with 84% appearing a single time and 4.8% taken by the ten largest. Sample: PBMCs. Receptors originate from a man younger than 35 in good health and CMV-seronegative. CDR3s include the opening cysteine and the closing phenylalanine or tryptophan. A D gene is named only where the DNA matches it firmly. The size of a clone is reported for some rows only, either as once, few or many, or as a class for expanded clones.

clone size	V gene	J gene	D gene	CDR3 DNA	CDR3 protein
-	TRBV28	TRBJ2-3	-	TGTGCCAGCAGAACACAGGGAGCGTCCACAGATACGCAGTATTTT	CASRTQGASTDTQYF
-	TRBV12-5	TRBJ1-2	-	TGTGCTAGTGGTCACCCCCGGGGGAGAGGTAACTATGGCTACACCTTC	CASGHPRGRGNYGYTF
-	TRBV7-9	TRBJ2-2	TRBD2	TGTGCCAGCAGCTTGGGACTAGCGGTGAACACCGGGGAGCTGTTTTTT	CASSLGLAVNTGELFF
-	TRBV29-1	TRBJ2-3	TRBD1	TGCAGCGTTGACGGGGACAGGGGTTCAGATACGCAGTATTTT	CSVDGDRGSDTQYF
-	TRBV7-8	TRBJ2-7	-	TGTGCCATCGCACCCCTAGACAGTTCCTACGAGCAGTACTTC	CAIAPLDSSYEQYF
-	TRBV5-4	TRBJ2-7	-	TGTGCCAGCAGCTCGCCAGCGGAACACTACGAGCAGTACTTC	CASSSPAEHYEQYF
-	TRBV5-4	TRBJ2-7	TRBD2	TGTGCCAGCAGCTTCGGGCGGGAGGGAATCTACGAGCAGTACTTC	CASSFGREGIYEQYF
-	TRBV7-2	TRBJ2-4	-	TGTGCCAGCAGCCCCAACGCACCGGTAGCCAAAAACATTCAGTACTTC	CASSPNAPVAKNIQYF
once	TRBV21-1	TRBJ1-2	-	TGTGCCAGAATCTACAGCTATGGCTACACCTTC	CARIYSYGYTF
-	TRBV13	TRBJ2-7	-	TGTGCCAGCAGCCCGGCGCTGAGGGGGAACTACGAGCAGTACTTC	CASSPALRGNYEQYF
-	TRBV7-8	TRBJ1-2	-	TGTGCCAGCAGCTTAGAAGGGACACGGAACTATGGCTACACCTTC	CASSLEGTRNYGYTF
-	TRBV9	TRBJ2-7	TRBD1	TGTGCCAGCAGTACAGGGGGCGCTTCCTACGAGCAGTACTTC	CASSTGGASYEQYF
-	TRBV28	TRBJ2-7	TRBD1	TGTGCCAGCAGTTTGCTCTCGGGACAGGTGGGGACCTACGAGCAGTACTTC	CASSLLSGQVGTYEQYF
-	TRBV30	TRBJ2-7	-	TGTGCCTGGTCGCAGGGTTCCTACGAGCAGTACTTC	CAWSQGSYEQYF
-	TRBV11-2	TRBJ2-7	TRBD1	TGTGCCAGCAGCTTAGCGGACAGGGCACTGAACGAGCAGTACTTC	CASSLADRALNEQYF
once	TRBV27	TRBJ1-3	-	TGTGCCAGCAGTATCCGTTCTGGAAACACCATATATTTT	CASSIRSGNTIYF
-	TRBV4-1	TRBJ1-2	TRBD1	TGCGCCAGCAGCCAGGTACAGGGGACCAATGGCTACACCTTC	CASSQVQGTNGYTF
-	TRBV6-1	TRBJ1-4	TRBD1	TGTGCCAGCAGTCGACAGGGAGGTGAAAAACTGTTTTTT	CASSRQGGEKLFF
-	TRBV5-6	TRBJ2-5	TRBD2	TGTGCCAGCAGCTTCCGGCTAGCGGGGAAAGAGACCCAGTACTTC	CASSFRLAGKETQYF
once	TRBV29-1	TRBJ2-5	TRBD1	TGCAGCGTTGAGGGACAGGTCCAAGAGACCCAGTACTTC	CSVEGQVQETQYF
few	TRBV5-6	TRBJ1-1	TRBD1	TGTGCCAGCAGCCCCGGGACAGGGGCTGAAGCTTTCTTT	CASSPGTGAEAFF
-	TRBV5-4	TRBJ1-3	-	TGTGCCACCATGACAGGTCCCTCCTCTGGAAACACCATATATTTT	CATMTGPSSGNTIYF
-	TRBV5-1	TRBJ1-2	-	TGCGCCAGCAGTCCACGATTTACAACGGGGAACAGTGGCTATGGCTACACCTTC	CASSPRFTTGNSGYGYTF
-	TRBV27	TRBJ1-1	-	TGTGCCAGCAGTCCCTGGGGGCCCGTAGACACTGAAGCTTTCTTT	CASSPWGPVDTEAFF
-	TRBV2	TRBJ2-1	TRBD2	TGTGCCAGCACTAGCGGACGATACAATGAGCAGTTCTTC	CASTSGRYNEQFF
-	TRBV10-3	TRBJ1-1	-	TGTGCCATCAGCATCCAAAGAATTCAGGGGAACACTGAAGCTTTCTTT	CAISIQRIQGNTEAFF